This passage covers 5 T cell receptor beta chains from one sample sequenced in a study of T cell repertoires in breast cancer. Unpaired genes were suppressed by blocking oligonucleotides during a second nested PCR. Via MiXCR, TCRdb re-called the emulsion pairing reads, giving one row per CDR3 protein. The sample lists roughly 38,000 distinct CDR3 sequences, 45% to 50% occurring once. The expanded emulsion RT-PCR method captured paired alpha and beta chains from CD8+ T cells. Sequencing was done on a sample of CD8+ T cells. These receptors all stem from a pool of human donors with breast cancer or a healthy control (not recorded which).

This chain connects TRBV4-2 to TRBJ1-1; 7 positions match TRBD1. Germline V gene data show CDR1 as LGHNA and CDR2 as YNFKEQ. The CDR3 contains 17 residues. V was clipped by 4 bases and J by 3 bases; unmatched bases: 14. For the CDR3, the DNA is TGTGCCAGCAGCCGCGCCCCAAAGGGGGCTGTGGACACTGAAGCTTTCTTT. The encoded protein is CASSRAPKGAVDTEAFF.

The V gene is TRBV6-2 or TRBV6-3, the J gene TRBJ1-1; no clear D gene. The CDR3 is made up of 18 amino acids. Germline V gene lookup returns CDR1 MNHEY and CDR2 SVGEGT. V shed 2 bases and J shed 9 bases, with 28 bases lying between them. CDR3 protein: CASSYVKGRWNKEAKAFF. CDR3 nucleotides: TGTGCCAGCAGTTACGTTAAAGGGCGGTGGAACAAGGAGGCTAAAGCTTTCTTT.

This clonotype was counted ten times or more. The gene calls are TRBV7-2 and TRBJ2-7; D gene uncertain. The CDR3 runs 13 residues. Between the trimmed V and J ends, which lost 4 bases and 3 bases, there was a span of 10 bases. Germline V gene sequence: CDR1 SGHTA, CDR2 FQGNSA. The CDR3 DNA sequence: TGTGCCAGCAGCTCCCGAATCCTCTACGAGCAGTACTTC. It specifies CASSSRILYEQYF.

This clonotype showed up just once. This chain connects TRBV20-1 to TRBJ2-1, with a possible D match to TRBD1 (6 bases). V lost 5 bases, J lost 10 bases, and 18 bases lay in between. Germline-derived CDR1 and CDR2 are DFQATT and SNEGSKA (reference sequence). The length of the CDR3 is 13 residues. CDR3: CSAVYRDKVEQFF. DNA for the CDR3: TGCAGTGCTGTGTACCGGGACAAGGTGGAGCAGTTCTTC.

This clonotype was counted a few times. This CDR3 is CASSDSGKAFF. The CDR3 DNA follows: TGTGCCAGCAGTGACTCGGGTAAAGCTTTCTTT. The chain couples TRBV6-4 to TRBJ1-1, with unresolved D. The CDR3 runs to 11 residues. CDR1 is MRHNA, CDR2 SNTAGT, per germline. The V and J ends lost 0 bases and 9 bases respectively, with 5 bases between them.